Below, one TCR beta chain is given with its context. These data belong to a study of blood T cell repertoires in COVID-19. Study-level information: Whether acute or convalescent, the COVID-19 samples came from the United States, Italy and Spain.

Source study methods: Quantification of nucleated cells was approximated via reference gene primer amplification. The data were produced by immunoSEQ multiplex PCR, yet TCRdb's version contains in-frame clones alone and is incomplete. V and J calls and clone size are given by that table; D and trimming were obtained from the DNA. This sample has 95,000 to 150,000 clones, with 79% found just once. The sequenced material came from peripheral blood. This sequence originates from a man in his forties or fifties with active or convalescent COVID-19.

The CDR3 sequence is CASSFRETQYF. The CDR3 region has the DNA TGTGCCAGCAGTTTTCGAGAGACCCAGTACTTC. V gene TRBV12-3 or TRBV12-4 combines with J gene TRBJ2-5; D is undetermined. Trimming took 3 bases from V and 4 from J, leaving 3 bases between them. CDR3 length: 11 residues.